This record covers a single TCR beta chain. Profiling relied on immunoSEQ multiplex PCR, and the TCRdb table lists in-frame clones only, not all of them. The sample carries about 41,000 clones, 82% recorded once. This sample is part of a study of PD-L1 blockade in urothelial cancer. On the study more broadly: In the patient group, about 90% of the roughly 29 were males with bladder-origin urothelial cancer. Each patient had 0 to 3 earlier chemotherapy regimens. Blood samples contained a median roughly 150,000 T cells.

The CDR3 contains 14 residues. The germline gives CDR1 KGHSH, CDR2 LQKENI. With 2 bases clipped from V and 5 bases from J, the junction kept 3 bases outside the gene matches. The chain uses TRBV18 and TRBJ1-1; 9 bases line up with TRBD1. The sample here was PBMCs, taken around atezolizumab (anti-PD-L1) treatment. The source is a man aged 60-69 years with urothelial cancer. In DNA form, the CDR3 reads TGTGCCAGCTCACCAACGACAGGGGGGACTGAAGCTTTCTTT. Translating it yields CASSPTTGGTEAFF.